Presented here are 14 T cell receptor beta chains from one specimen sequenced in a study of T-cell reconstitution after alpha-beta-depleted transplantation in children. Construction of the TCRbeta library involved unique molecular identifiers. TCRdb called the PCR reads again in MiXCR, with one record for every CDR3 protein. This table has around 400,000 distinct CDR3 sequences, 20% appearing once. The starting material was PBMCs from the stem cell graft donor, obtained from the stem cell graft. The receptors stem from a human donor who donated a stem cell graft to a child with acute myeloid leukemia.

This clonotype was seen more than once but under ten times. The chain links TRBV12-3 or TRBV12-4 to TRBJ2-3; 12 nucleotides align to TRBD2. The CDR3 consists of 18 residues. The V and J ends lost 3 bases and 4 bases, in that order; junction bases with no gene match: 11. CDR3: CASSFLASGRAVSDTQYF. The CDR3 DNA reads as TGTGCCAGCAGTTTTTTGGCTAGCGGGAGGGCCGTGTCAGATACGCAGTATTTT.

This sequence joins TRBV7-2 and TRBJ2-7; 9 nucleotides align to TRBD2. Looked up from germline, CDR1 is SGHTA and CDR2 is FQGNSA. Trimming at V came to 7 bases and at J to 6 bases, leaving 16 bases not matched to a gene. This CDR3 spans 16 amino acids. The CDR3 is CASTQGRLAGIGEQYF. CDR3 bases: TGTGCCAGCACCCAAGGTCGCCTAGCGGGAATTGGCGAGCAGTACTTC.

This clonotype was seen a handful of times. The CDR3 DNA is TGTGCCAGCAGTGAATATTTTGGCGGGGACACAGATACGCAGTATTTT. The encoded protein is CASSEYFGGDTDTQYF. V is TRBV25-1 and J is TRBJ2-3; D possibly corresponds to TRBD2 (6 bases). The germline V gene encodes CDR1 MGHDK and CDR2 SYGVNS. The CDR3 is 16 residues long. The ends were cut back, 0 bases at V and 2 bases at J, with 12 bases in the middle.

Remarks on this clonotype: The CDR3 does not end in the conserved phenylalanine or tryptophan, so this is likely a read error. V gene TRBV29-1 combines with J gene TRBJ2-5; 7 positions match TRBD2. The CDR3 is made up of 12 amino acids. V was clipped by 6 bases and J by 2 bases; unmatched bases: 3. The germline gives CDR1 SQVTM, CDR2 ANQGSEA. The DNA of the CDR3 is TGCAGCGTGTCTAGCGGACAAGAGACCCAGTACTGC. Its protein product is CSVSSGQETQYC.

This clonotype was seen at least ten times. The chain couples TRBV20-1 to TRBJ2-7, with D hard to call. The V and J ends lost 3 bases and 3 bases respectively, with 9 bases between them. The CDR3 length is 12 residues. From germline, CDR1 is DFQATT and CDR2 SNEGSKA (reference sequence). The CDR3 is CSARVRFYEQYF. CDR3 coding DNA: TGCAGTGCTAGGGTACGTTTCTACGAGCAGTACTTC.

The rearrangement uses TRBV5-1 and TRBJ2-1, with 7 bases that match TRBD2. The CDR3 spans 16 residues. J lost 6 bases, V lost 4 bases, and 13 bases had no gene match. Looked up from germline, CDR1 is SGHRS and CDR2 is YFSETQ. The CDR3 spells CASSPGRVSLGNEQFF. The CDR3 region has the DNA TGCGCCAGCAGCCCAGGGAGGGTAAGCTTGGGCAATGAGCAGTTCTTC.

The CDR3 sequence: CASSLSAGRYEQYF. CDR3 coding DNA: TGTGCCAGCAGTTTATCAGCAGGGCGCTACGAGCAGTACTTC. The rearrangement links TRBV27 to TRBJ2-7; maybe TRBD1 (5 bases). V was trimmed by 0 bases and J by 3 bases, leaving 9 bases between them. There are 14 residues in the CDR3. The germline V gene has CDR1 MNHEY and CDR2 SMNVEV (reference sequence).

The rearrangement uses TRBV28 and TRBJ2-1; possibly TRBD1 for D (6 bases). Trimming stripped 3 bases from V and 8 bases from J, with 26 bases between. The CDR3 has 18 residues. The V gene's germline CDR1 is MDHEN and CDR2 SYDVKM. The CDR3 spells CASSLDRLGAKRSDEQFF. The CDR3 DNA follows: TGTGCCAGCAGTTTGGATCGTTTGGGGGCTAAAAGATCTGATGAGCAGTTCTTC.

V and J are TRBV13 and TRBJ2-4, with 7 bases aligning to TRBD1. J was trimmed by 2 bases and V by 5 bases; bases with no gene match: 21. Germline V gene sequence: CDR1 PRHDT, CDR2 FYEKMQ (reference sequence). The CDR3 runs 20 residues. The chain's CDR3 is CASSVRQGMIQGWSKNIQYF. Written as DNA, the CDR3 is TGTGCCAGCAGCGTCAGACAGGGCATGATCCAGGGATGGTCCAAAAACATTCAGTACTTC.

This clonotype showed up just a few times. The chain combines TRBV2 with TRBJ2-2; 7 positions agree with TRBD2. V shed 4 bases, J shed 4 bases, and the junction held 3 bases outside the gene matches. Germline V gives CDR1 SNHLY, CDR2 FYNNEI. The length of the CDR3 is 14 residues. The CDR3 nucleotides are TGTGCCAGCAGTGGGCTAGCGGTCACCGGGGAGCTGTTTTTT. Translated, it gives CASSGLAVTGELFF.

This clonotype was picked up many times. V usage is TRBV13 and J usage is TRBJ2-2, with D hard to call. Germline assignment: CDR1 PRHDT and CDR2 FYEKMQ (reference sequence). This CDR3 has 14 amino acids. V was pared by 5 bases and J by 6 bases, with 13 bases between. In DNA form, the CDR3 reads TGTGCCAGCAGCCTAAACCCAGAAGCCGGGGAGCTGTTTTTT. This gives the protein CASSLNPEAGELFF.

This clonotype was detected ten times or more. The CDR3 does not close with the conserved phenylalanine or tryptophan, likely indicating a read error. It is unclear where the CDR3 begins or ends on the DNA, so no DNA is shown, and the CDR3 is as TCRdb lists it. The rearrangement joins TRBV29-1 to TRBJ2-1. CDR1 and CDR2 from the germline V gene are SQVTM and ANQGSEA. The CDR3 is 8 amino acids long, termini counted. CDR3 amino acids: CSVEDLVS.

The table lists this clonotype with a few counts. The V gene is TRBV4-3, the J gene TRBJ2-1, with 7 bases that match TRBD1. The germline gives CDR1 LGHNA, CDR2 YSLEER. The CDR3 covers 19 residues. After removal of 0 bases from V and 0 bases from J, the junction contained 11 bases not matched to a gene. CDR3 nucleotides: TGCGCCAGCAGCCAAGAGTGGAATCAGGGGGTTAGCTCCTACAATGAGCAGTTCTTC. It encodes CASSQEWNQGVSSYNEQFF.

In this sample, this clonotype turned up many times. The genes are TRBV25-1 and TRBJ2-5; tentative D call: TRBD1 (5 bases). This CDR3 comprises 13 residues. Germline V gene lookup returns CDR1 MGHDK and CDR2 SYGVNS. V lost 6 bases, J lost 5 bases, and 13 bases lay in between. The CDR3 region has the DNA TGTGCCAGCAGCACCGACAGACGGGAGACCCAGTACTTC. Translated: CASSTDRRETQYF.